These 8 T cell receptor beta chains share one sample of origin, sequenced in a study of cytomegalovirus exposure and HLA in healthy donors. Researchers ran the PCR with 60 Vbeta and 13 Jbeta primers. Assay: immunoSEQ multiplex PCR; the TCRdb copy retains only in-frame clones and omits some. The table records over 110,000 clones, approximately 80% of them present only once. Sequences were obtained from PBMCs. These receptors were collected from a woman under 30 in good health and CMV-seropositive.

This sequence joins TRBV30 and TRBJ2-7; 7 bases map to TRBD2. The CDR3 is 15 amino acids. The germline gives CDR1 GTSNPN, CDR2 SVGIG (reference sequence). The junction had 11 bases not matched to a gene; V was cut back by 2 bases and J by 4 bases. CDR3 nucleotides: TGTGCCTGGAGTCCCAGACTAGCTGGGTGGTACGAGCAGTACTTC. Amino acid sequence: CAWSPRLAGWYEQYF.

This rearrangement joins TRBV4-1 to TRBJ2-3; D gene ambiguous. Germline values: CDR1 MGHRA, CDR2 YSYEKL. The CDR3 has 16 residues. V gave up 5 bases and J gave up 2 bases, with 17 bases separating them. CDR3 coding DNA: TGCGCCAGCAGCGACCTCCTTGACGGAGCCACAGATACGCAGTATTTT. This translates into CASSDLLDGATDTQYF.

The chain combines TRBV30 with TRBJ1-4, with 7 bases aligning to TRBD1. This CDR3 region has 14 residues. V lost 2 bases to trimming and J lost 7 bases; unmatched junction nucleotides: 7. The germline V gene encodes CDR1 GTSNPN and CDR2 SVGIG (reference sequence). For the CDR3, the DNA is TGTGCCTGGAGTCCAGACAGGGTCGGTGAAAAACTGTTTTTT. Amino acid sequence: CAWSPDRVGEKLFF. Variable domain in full (rest from reference TRBV30 and TRBJ1-4): SQTIHQWPATLVQPVGSPLSLECTVEGTSNPNLYWYRQAAGRGLQLLFYSVGIGQISSEVPQNLSASRPQDRQFILSSKKLLLSDSGFYLCAWSPDRVGEKLFFGSGTQLSVL.

The rearrangement joins TRBV4-1 to TRBJ2-7; 9 bases are a match to TRBD1. Germline CDR1 reads MGHRA; CDR2 reads YSYEKL. The J segment lost 3 bases and the V segment lost 2 bases, leaving 5 bases of the junction unmatched. The CDR3 covers 15 residues. The CDR3 loop is CASSQPGQGNYEQYF. CDR3 nucleotides: TGCGCCAGCAGCCAACCGGGACAGGGTAACTACGAGCAGTACTTC.

This clone turned up a few times. The chain is built from TRBV5-1 and TRBJ2-2; D unresolved. Germline V gene data show CDR1 as SGHRS and CDR2 as YFSETQ. V lost 0 bases, J lost 4 bases, and 4 bases lay in between. The length of the CDR3 is 13 residues. The CDR3 region is CASSLASTGELFF. The CDR3 DNA sequence: TGCGCCAGCAGCTTGGCCTCCACCGGGGAGCTGTTTTTT.

The chain joins TRBV13 to TRBJ2-3; tentative D call: TRBD2 (5 bases). The CDR3 totals 18 residues. V was trimmed by 0 bases and J by 2 bases, leaving 18 bases between them. CDR1 is PRHDT and CDR2 is FYEKMQ in the germline V gene (reference sequence). CDR3 nucleotides: TGTGCCAGCAGCTTAGGGCCTCAGCGGTCTTATTACACAGATACGCAGTATTTT. This translates into CASSLGPQRSYYTDTQYF.

This clone was found a few times. The gene calls are TRBV9 and TRBJ1-2; 7 nucleotides agree with TRBD1. Germline loops: CDR1 SGDLS, CDR2 YYNGEE. The CDR3 has 18 residues. Trimming removed 0 bases from V and 1 base from J; junction bases left unmatched: 12. In DNA form, the CDR3 reads TGTGCCAGCAGCGTAGCCCCCGGGACAGAGGTGGTTAACTATGGCTACACCTTC. Its translation: CASSVAPGTEVVNYGYTF.

This clone has only one observation. The V gene is TRBV6-5, the J gene TRBJ1-5, with 8 bases that match TRBD1. J gave up 7 bases and V 0 bases, and 8 bases lay outside the gene matches. Germline lookup yields CDR1 MNHEY and CDR2 SVGAGI. CDR3 length equals 16 residues. DNA of the CDR3: TGTGCCAGCAGTTACTCTTGGCAGGGGGCCGACCAGCCCCAGCATTTT. Translating gives CASSYSWQGADQPQHF.